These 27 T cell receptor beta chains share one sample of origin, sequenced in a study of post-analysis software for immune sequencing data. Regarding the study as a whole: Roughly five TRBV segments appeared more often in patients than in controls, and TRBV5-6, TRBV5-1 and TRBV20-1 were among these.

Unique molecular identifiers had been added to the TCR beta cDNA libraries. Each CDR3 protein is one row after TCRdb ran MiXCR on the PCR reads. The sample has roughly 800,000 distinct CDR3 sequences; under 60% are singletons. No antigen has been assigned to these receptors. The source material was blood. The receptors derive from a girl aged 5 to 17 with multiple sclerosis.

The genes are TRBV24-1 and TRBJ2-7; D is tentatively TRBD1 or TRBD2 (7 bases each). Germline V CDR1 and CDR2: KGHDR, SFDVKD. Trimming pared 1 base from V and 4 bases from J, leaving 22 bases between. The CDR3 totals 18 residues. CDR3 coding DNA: TGTGCCACCAGTGATTTAGCCCGCGCAGGGGGGGACAGATACGAGCAGTACTTC. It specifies CATSDLARAGGDRYEQYF.

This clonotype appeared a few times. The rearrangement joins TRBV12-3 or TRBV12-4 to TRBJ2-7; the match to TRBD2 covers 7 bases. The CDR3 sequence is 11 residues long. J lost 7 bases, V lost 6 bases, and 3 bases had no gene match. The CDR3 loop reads CASRLSGEQYF. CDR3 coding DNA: TGTGCCAGCAGACTTAGCGGGGAGCAGTACTTC.

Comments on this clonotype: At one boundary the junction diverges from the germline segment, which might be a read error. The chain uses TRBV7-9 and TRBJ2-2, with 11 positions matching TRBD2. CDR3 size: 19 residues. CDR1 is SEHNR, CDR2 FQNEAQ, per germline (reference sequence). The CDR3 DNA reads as TGTGCCAGCAGCCTAGTACCCAAGAGACTAGCGGGGTACACCGGGGAGCGGTTTTTT. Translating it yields CASSLVPKRLAGYTGERFF. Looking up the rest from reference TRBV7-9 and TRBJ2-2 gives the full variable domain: DTGVSQNPRHKITKRGQNVTFRCDPISEHNRLYWYRQTLGQGPEFLTYFQNEAQLEKSRLLSDRFSAERPKGSFSTLEIQRTEQGDSAMYLCASSLVPKRLAGYTGERFFGEGSRLTVL.

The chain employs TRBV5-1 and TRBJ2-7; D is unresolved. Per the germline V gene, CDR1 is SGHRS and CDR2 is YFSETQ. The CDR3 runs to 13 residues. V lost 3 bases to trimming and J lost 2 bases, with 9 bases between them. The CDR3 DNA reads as TGCGCCAGCAGCTGGGCAGAGACCTACGAGCAGTACTTC. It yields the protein CASSWAETYEQYF.

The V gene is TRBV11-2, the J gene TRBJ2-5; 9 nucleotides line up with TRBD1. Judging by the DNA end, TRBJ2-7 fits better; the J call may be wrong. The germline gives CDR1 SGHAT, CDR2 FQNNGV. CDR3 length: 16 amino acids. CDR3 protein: CASSPDPGQGFYEQYF. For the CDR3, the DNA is TGTGCCAGCAGCCCGGACCCCGGACAGGGGTTCTACGAGCAGTACTTC.

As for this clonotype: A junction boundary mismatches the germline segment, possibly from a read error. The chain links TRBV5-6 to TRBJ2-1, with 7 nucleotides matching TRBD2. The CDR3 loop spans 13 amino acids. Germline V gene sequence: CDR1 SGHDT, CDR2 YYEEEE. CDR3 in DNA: TGTGCCGGCAGCCTAGCGGCCTTCAATGAGCAGTTCTTC. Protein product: CAGSLAAFNEQFF.

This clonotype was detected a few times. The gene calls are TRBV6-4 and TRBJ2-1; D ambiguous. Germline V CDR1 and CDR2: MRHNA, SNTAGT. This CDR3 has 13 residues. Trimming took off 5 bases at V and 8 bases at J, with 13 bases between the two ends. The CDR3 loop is CASSRAPQDEQFF. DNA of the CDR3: TGTGCCAGCAGTCGGGCCCCTCAGGATGAGCAGTTCTTC.

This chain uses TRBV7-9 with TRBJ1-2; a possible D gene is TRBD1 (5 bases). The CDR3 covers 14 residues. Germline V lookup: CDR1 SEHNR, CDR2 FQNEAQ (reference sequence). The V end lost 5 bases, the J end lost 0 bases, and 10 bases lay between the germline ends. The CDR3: CASSPGGTNYGYTF. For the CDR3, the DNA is TGTGCCAGCAGCCCCGGGGGGACTAACTATGGCTACACCTTC.

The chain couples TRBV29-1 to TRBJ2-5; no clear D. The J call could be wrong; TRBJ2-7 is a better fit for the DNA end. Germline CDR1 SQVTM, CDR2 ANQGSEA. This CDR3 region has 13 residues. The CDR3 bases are TGCAGCGTTGAAGGGGCCCAGCCCTACGAGCAGTACTTC. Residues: CSVEGAQPYEQYF.

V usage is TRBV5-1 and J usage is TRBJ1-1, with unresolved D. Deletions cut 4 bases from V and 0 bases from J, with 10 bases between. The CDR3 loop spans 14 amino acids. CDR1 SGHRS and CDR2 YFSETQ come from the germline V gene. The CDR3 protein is CASSEETLNTEAFF. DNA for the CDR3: TGCGCCAGCAGCGAAGAGACCTTGAACACTGAAGCTTTCTTT.

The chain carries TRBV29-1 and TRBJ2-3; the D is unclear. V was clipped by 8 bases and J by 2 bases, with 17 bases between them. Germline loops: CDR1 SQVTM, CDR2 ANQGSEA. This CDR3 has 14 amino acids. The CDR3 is CSTGWSTDTDTQYF. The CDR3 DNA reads TGCAGCACCGGATGGTCGACTGACACAGATACGCAGTATTTT.

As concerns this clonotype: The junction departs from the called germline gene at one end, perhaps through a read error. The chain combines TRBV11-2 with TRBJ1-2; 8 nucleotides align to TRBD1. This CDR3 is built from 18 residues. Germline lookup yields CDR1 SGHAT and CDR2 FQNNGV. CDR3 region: CAGSSASGTGDPNYGYTF. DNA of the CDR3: TGTGCCGGCAGCTCAGCATCCGGGACAGGCGACCCTAACTATGGCTACACCTTC.

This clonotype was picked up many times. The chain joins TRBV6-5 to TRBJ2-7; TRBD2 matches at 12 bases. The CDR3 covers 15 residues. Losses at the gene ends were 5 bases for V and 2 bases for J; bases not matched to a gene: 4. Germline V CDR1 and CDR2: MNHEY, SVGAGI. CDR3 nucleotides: TGTGCCAGCAGTGGCGGGACTAGCGGGCCCTACGAGCAGTACTTC. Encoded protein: CASSGGTSGPYEQYF.

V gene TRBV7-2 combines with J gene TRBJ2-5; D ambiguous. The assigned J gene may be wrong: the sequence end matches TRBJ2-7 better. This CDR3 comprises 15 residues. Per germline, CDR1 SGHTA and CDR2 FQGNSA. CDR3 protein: CASSSRAGEEYEQYF. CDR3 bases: TGTGCCAGCAGCTCCCGAGCAGGAGAGGAGTACGAGCAGTACTTC.

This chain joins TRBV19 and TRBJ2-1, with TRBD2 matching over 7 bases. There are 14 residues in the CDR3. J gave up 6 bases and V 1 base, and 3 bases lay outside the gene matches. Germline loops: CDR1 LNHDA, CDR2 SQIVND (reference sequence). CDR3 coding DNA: TGTGCCAGTAGTATAGGTCGCGGGAGCAATGAGCAGTTCTTC. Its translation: CASSIGRGSNEQFF.

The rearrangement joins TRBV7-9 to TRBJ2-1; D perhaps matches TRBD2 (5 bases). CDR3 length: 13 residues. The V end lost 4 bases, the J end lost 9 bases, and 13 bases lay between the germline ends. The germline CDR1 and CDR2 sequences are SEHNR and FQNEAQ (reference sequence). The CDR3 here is CASSSESRGEQFF. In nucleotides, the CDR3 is TGTGCCAGCAGCTCTGAGTCCCGGGGTGAGCAGTTCTTC.

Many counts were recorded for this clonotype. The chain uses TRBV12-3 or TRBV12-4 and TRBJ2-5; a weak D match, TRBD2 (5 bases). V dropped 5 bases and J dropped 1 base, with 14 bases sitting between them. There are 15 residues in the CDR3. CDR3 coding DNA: TGTGCCAGCAGTCCTCTAGCAGGAGGCCAAGAGACCCAGTACTTC. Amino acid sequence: CASSPLAGGQETQYF.

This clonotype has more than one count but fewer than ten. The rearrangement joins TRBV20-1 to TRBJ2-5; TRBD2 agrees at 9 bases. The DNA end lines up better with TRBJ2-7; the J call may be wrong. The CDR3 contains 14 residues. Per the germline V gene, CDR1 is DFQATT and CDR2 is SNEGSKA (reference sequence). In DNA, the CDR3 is TGCAGTGCCAATAGCGGGAGAGAACGCTACGAGCAGTACTTC. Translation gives CSANSGRERYEQYF.

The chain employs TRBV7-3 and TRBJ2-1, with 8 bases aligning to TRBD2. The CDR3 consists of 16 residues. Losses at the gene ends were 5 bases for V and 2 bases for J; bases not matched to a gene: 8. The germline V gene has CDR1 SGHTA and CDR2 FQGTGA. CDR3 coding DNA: TGTGCCAGCAGCCCTCGAGCGGGAGAGGCCTACAATGAGCAGTTCTTC. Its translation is CASSPRAGEAYNEQFF.

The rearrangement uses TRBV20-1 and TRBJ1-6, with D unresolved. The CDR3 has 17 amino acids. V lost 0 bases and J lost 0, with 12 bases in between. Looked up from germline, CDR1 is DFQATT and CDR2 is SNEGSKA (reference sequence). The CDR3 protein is CSARDSASYSYNSPLHF. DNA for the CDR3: TGCAGTGCTAGAGATTCGGCCAGCTACTCCTATAATTCACCCCTCCACTTT.

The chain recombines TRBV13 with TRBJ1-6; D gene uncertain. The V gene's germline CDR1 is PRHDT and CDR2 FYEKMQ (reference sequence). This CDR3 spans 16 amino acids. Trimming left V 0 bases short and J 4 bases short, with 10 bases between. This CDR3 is CASSLGQRRYNSPLHF. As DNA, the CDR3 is TGTGCCAGCAGCTTAGGCCAGAGAAGATATAATTCACCCCTCCACTTT.

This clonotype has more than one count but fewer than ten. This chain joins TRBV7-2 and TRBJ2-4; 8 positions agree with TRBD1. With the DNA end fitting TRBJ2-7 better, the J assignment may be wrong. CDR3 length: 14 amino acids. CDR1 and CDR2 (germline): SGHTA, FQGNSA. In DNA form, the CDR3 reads TGTGCCAGCAGCGCGCAGGGGGCGGTATACGAGCAGTACTTC. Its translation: CASSAQGAVYEQYF.

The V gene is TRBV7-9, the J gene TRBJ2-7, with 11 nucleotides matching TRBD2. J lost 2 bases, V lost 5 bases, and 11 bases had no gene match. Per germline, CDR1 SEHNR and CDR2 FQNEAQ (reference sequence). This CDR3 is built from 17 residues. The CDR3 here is CASSLDRGLAVTYEQYF. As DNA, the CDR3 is TGTGCCAGCAGCCTAGATCGGGGACTAGCGGTTACCTACGAGCAGTACTTC.

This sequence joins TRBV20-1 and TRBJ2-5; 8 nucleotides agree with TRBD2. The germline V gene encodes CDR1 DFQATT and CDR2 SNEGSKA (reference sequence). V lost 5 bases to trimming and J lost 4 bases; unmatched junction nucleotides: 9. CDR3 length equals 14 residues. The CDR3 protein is CSAAIAGTGETQYF. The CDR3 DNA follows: TGCAGTGCTGCGATAGCGGGAACGGGAGAGACCCAGTACTTC.

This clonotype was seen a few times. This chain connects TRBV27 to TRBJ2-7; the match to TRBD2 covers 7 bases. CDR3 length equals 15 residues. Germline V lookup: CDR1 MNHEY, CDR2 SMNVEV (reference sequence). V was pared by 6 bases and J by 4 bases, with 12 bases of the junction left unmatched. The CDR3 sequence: CASRGSGLGDYEQYF. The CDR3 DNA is TGTGCCAGCAGGGGTTCAGGACTAGGTGATTACGAGCAGTACTTC.

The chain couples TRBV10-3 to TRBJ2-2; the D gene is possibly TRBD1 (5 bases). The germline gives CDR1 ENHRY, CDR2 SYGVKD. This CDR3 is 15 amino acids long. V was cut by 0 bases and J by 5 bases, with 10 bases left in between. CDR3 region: CAISESDRITGELFF. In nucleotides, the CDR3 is TGTGCCATCAGTGAGTCCGACAGAATAACCGGGGAGCTGTTTTTT.

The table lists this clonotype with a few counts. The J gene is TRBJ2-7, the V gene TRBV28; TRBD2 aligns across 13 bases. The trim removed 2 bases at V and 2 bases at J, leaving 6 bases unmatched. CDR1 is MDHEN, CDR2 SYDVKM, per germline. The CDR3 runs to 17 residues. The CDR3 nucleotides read TGTGCCAGCAGTTTACCTGGGACTAGCGGGAACCCCTACGAGCAGTACTTC. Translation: CASSLPGTSGNPYEQYF.